The rows below give T cell receptor beta chains drawn from one sample of a study of Graves' ophthalmopathy and Graves' hyperthyroidism. TCRdb ran MiXCR on the multiplex PCR reads and lists one entry per CDR3 protein. The sample shows roughly 420,000 distinct CDR3 sequences, around 20% of them seen only once. Sequenced material: peripheral blood. Receptors originate from a woman aged 18-35 years with stable Graves' hyperthyroidism. The CDR3 runs from the conserved cysteine through the conserved F or W. A D gene is named only where the DNA matches it firmly. Some rows have no size entry. The others give once, few or many, or a class for an expanded clone.

abundance: few
d_gene: .
j_gene: TRBJ2-7
v_gene: TRBV12-3/TRBV12-4
CDR3aa: CASSYTPYEQYF
CDR3nt: TGTGCCAGCAGTTATACTCCCTACGAGCAGTACTTC

abundance: .
d_gene: TRBD1
j_gene: TRBJ1-2
v_gene: TRBV24-1
CDR3aa: CAIGQGNGYTF
CDR3nt: TGTGCCATCGGACAGGGCAATGGCTACACCTTC

abundance: few
d_gene: .
j_gene: TRBJ2-4
v_gene: TRBV11-2
CDR3aa: CASSLVLVSNIQYF
CDR3nt: TGTGCCAGCAGCTTAGTACTAGTGTCAAACATTCAGTACTTC

abundance: few
d_gene: .
j_gene: TRBJ1-2
v_gene: TRBV6-1
CDR3aa: CASSTGPPNYGYTF
CDR3nt: TGTGCCAGCAGTACCGGGCCACCTAACTATGGCTACACCTTC

abundance: few
d_gene: TRBD1
j_gene: TRBJ2-6
v_gene: TRBV24-1
CDR3aa: CATSDHYRGGANVLTF
CDR3nt: TGTGCCACCAGTGATCATTACAGGGGCGGGGCCAACGTCCTGACTTTC

abundance: many
d_gene: TRBD2
j_gene: TRBJ2-7
v_gene: TRBV20-1
CDR3aa: CSASSGGLAVREQYF
CDR3nt: TGCAGTGCTAGCTCGGGAGGGCTAGCGGTACGCGAGCAGTACTTC

abundance: .
d_gene: .
j_gene: TRBJ1-1
v_gene: TRBV12-3/TRBV12-4
CDR3aa: CASRQPGKSEAFF
CDR3nt: TGTGCCAGCAGACAACCGGGAAAAAGTGAAGCTTTCTTT

abundance: many
d_gene: .
j_gene: TRBJ1-2
v_gene: TRBV20-1
CDR3aa: CSAPGGGNGYTF
CDR3nt: TGCAGTGCCCCCGGAGGAGGGAATGGCTACACCTTC

abundance: .
d_gene: .
j_gene: TRBJ2-7
v_gene: TRBV6-5
CDR3aa: CASSYGLVSGSHEQYF
CDR3nt: TGTGCCAGCAGTTACGGGCTGGTGTCGGGTTCCCACGAGCAGTACTTC

abundance: many
d_gene: .
j_gene: TRBJ1-1
v_gene: TRBV3-1
CDR3aa: CASSQGVGNTEAFF
CDR3nt: TGTGCCAGCAGTCAAGGGGTGGGGAACACTGAAGCTTTCTTT

abundance: many
d_gene: TRBD2
j_gene: TRBJ2-2
v_gene: TRBV7-8
CDR3aa: CASSILGLAGAGTGELFF
CDR3nt: TGTGCCAGCAGCATCCTGGGACTAGCGGGAGCGGGAACCGGGGAGCTGTTTTTT

abundance: .
d_gene: .
j_gene: TRBJ1-1
v_gene: TRBV19
CDR3aa: CASSFLDPFTEAFF
CDR3nt: TGTGCCAGTAGTTTCCTAGATCCATTCACTGAAGCTTTCTTT

abundance: many
d_gene: TRBD1
j_gene: TRBJ2-7
v_gene: TRBV2
CDR3aa: CAISSDRAIYEQYF
CDR3nt: TGTGCCATTTCGTCGGACAGGGCTATCTACGAGCAGTACTTC

abundance: many
d_gene: .
j_gene: TRBJ2-5
v_gene: TRBV24-1
CDR3aa: CATSDFRDRDQETQYF
CDR3nt: TGTGCCACCAGTGATTTTAGGGACCGAGACCAAGAGACCCAGTACTTC

abundance: many
d_gene: .
j_gene: TRBJ2-5
v_gene: TRBV7-8
CDR3aa: CASSLAPAVRTQYF
CDR3nt: TGTGCCAGCAGCTTAGCTCCGGCAGTTAGGACCCAGTACTTC

abundance: many
d_gene: .
j_gene: TRBJ1-1
v_gene: TRBV5-1
CDR3aa: CASSLIPGEDTEAFF
CDR3nt: TGCGCCAGCAGCTTGATACCGGGCGAGGACACTGAAGCTTTCTTT

abundance: many
d_gene: .
j_gene: TRBJ2-7
v_gene: TRBV28
CDR3aa: CASSLVWGDYEQYF
CDR3nt: TGTGCCAGCAGTTTAGTATGGGGGGACTACGAGCAGTACTTC

abundance: .
d_gene: .
j_gene: TRBJ2-2
v_gene: TRBV2
CDR3aa: CASSTDPDSGELFF
CDR3nt: TGTGCCAGCAGTACTGACCCCGACTCTGGGGAGCTGTTTTTT

abundance: many
d_gene: TRBD2
j_gene: TRBJ2-2
v_gene: TRBV7-3
CDR3aa: CASSLTSGRVGELFF
CDR3nt: TGTGCCAGCAGCTTAACTAGCGGGAGGGTCGGGGAGCTGTTTTTT

abundance: many
d_gene: TRBD1
j_gene: TRBJ1-1
v_gene: TRBV11-1
CDR3aa: CASSLADRGPTEAFF
CDR3nt: TGTGCCAGCAGCTTAGCGGACAGGGGTCCCACTGAAGCTTTCTTT

abundance: many
d_gene: TRBD1
j_gene: TRBJ1-2
v_gene: TRBV15
CDR3aa: CATSREWTGSYGYTF
CDR3nt: TGTGCCACCAGCAGAGAATGGACAGGGAGTTATGGCTACACCTTC

abundance: .
d_gene: TRBD2
j_gene: TRBJ2-5
v_gene: TRBV12-3/TRBV12-4
CDR3aa: CASSLVGLAGYQETQYF
CDR3nt: TGTGCCAGCAGTTTGGTGGGACTAGCGGGGTACCAAGAGACCCAGTACTTC

abundance: .
d_gene: .
j_gene: TRBJ1-2
v_gene: TRBV19
CDR3aa: CASSIGQGNRMDGYTF
CDR3nt: TGTGCCAGTAGTATAGGGCAGGGGAATCGTATGGATGGCTACACCTTC

abundance: many
d_gene: .
j_gene: TRBJ1-1
v_gene: TRBV12-3/TRBV12-4
CDR3aa: CASSPELRTSAFF
CDR3nt: TGTGCCAGCAGCCCCGAGCTGCGGACCTCAGCTTTCTTT

abundance: .
d_gene: TRBD1
j_gene: TRBJ1-2
v_gene: TRBV7-2
CDR3aa: CASSLRTGDGGYTF
CDR3nt: TGTGCCAGCAGCTTACGGACAGGGGATGGTGGCTACACCTTC

abundance: many
d_gene: .
j_gene: TRBJ2-7
v_gene: TRBV6-5
CDR3aa: CASSPTRDRSYEQYF
CDR3nt: TGTGCCAGCAGTCCGACCCGGGACCGCTCCTACGAGCAGTACTTC

abundance: many
d_gene: .
j_gene: TRBJ1-3
v_gene: TRBV16
CDR3aa: CASSQGGAGNTIYF
CDR3nt: TGTGCCAGCAGCCAAGGAGGAGCTGGAAACACCATATATTTT

abundance: .
d_gene: .
j_gene: TRBJ2-2
v_gene: TRBV11-3
CDR3aa: CASSLRQSVTGELFF
CDR3nt: TGTGCCAGCAGCTTGAGACAGTCCGTCACCGGGGAGCTGTTTTTT

abundance: .
d_gene: .
j_gene: TRBJ1-2
v_gene: TRBV6-5
CDR3aa: CASSYGEGGGYTF
CDR3nt: TGTGCCAGCAGTTACGGAGAGGGCGGGGGCTACACCTTC

abundance: many
d_gene: TRBD1
j_gene: TRBJ1-1
v_gene: TRBV29-1
CDR3aa: CSVGRTGLNTEAFF
CDR3nt: TGCAGCGTTGGCAGGACAGGGCTGAACACTGAAGCTTTCTTT

abundance: .
d_gene: TRBD1
j_gene: TRBJ1-6
v_gene: TRBV11-3
CDR3aa: CASSLRDSTSPLHF
CDR3nt: TGTGCCAGCAGCTTGAGGGACAGTACTTCACCCCTCCACTTT

abundance: .
d_gene: .
j_gene: TRBJ2-7
v_gene: TRBV12-3/TRBV12-4
CDR3aa: CASSLAGGEYEQYF
CDR3nt: TGTGCCAGCAGTTTAGCAGGGGGGGAGTACGAGCAGTACTTC

abundance: few
d_gene: TRBD1
j_gene: TRBJ1-1
v_gene: TRBV18
CDR3aa: CASSPGDRGNTEAFF
CDR3nt: TGTGCCAGCTCACCCGGGGACAGGGGGAACACTGAAGCTTTCTTT

abundance: few
d_gene: .
j_gene: TRBJ2-6
v_gene: TRBV27
CDR3aa: CASSLFPGGRTGANVLTF
CDR3nt: TGTGCCAGCAGTTTATTCCCAGGAGGTCGTACTGGGGCCAACGTCCTGACTTTC

abundance: many
d_gene: TRBD1
j_gene: TRBJ2-3
v_gene: TRBV6-5
CDR3aa: CASSSGGWTDTQYF
CDR3nt: TGTGCCAGCAGTTCAGGGGGCTGGACAGATACGCAGTATTTT

abundance: many
d_gene: .
j_gene: TRBJ2-2
v_gene: TRBV7-3
CDR3aa: CASSLGDGELFF
CDR3nt: TGTGCCAGCAGCTTAGGGGACGGGGAGCTGTTTTTT

abundance: many
d_gene: TRBD1
j_gene: TRBJ2-7
v_gene: TRBV20-1
CDR3aa: CSASPGTGGRDEQYF
CDR3nt: TGCAGTGCTAGCCCCGGGACAGGAGGCAGGGACGAGCAGTACTTC

abundance: many
d_gene: .
j_gene: TRBJ2-5
v_gene: TRBV20-1
CDR3aa: CSARLGGPETQYF
CDR3nt: TGCAGTGCTAGGTTAGGAGGGCCGGAGACCCAGTACTTC

abundance: many
d_gene: TRBD2
j_gene: TRBJ2-5
v_gene: TRBV2
CDR3aa: CASSAGLAAQETQYF
CDR3nt: TGTGCCAGCAGTGCGGGACTAGCGGCCCAAGAGACCCAGTACTTC

abundance: .
d_gene: .
j_gene: TRBJ2-5
v_gene: TRBV7-3
CDR3aa: CASSLTLLTAQETQYF
CDR3nt: TGTGCCAGCAGCTTAACGTTATTAACAGCTCAAGAGACCCAGTACTTC

abundance: .
d_gene: .
j_gene: TRBJ1-5
v_gene: TRBV29-1
CDR3aa: CSVGGGADQPQHF
CDR3nt: TGCAGCGTTGGGGGGGGGGCTGATCAGCCCCAGCATTTT

abundance: many
d_gene: TRBD1
j_gene: TRBJ2-7
v_gene: TRBV20-1
CDR3aa: CSASRQGYEQYF
CDR3nt: TGCAGTGCTAGTCGACAGGGTTACGAGCAGTACTTC

abundance: .
d_gene: .
j_gene: TRBJ2-5
v_gene: TRBV7-2
CDR3aa: CASEWYAGTQYF
CDR3nt: TGTGCCAGCGAGTGGTATGCTGGGACCCAGTACTTC

abundance: .
d_gene: TRBD1
j_gene: TRBJ2-7
v_gene: TRBV29-1
CDR3aa: CSVEEGGTGISREQYF
CDR3nt: TGCAGCGTTGAAGAGGGGGGGACAGGGATAAGTCGCGAGCAGTACTTC

abundance: many
d_gene: .
j_gene: TRBJ2-7
v_gene: TRBV20-1
CDR3aa: CGANAGWVYEQYF
CDR3nt: TGCGGTGCTAATGCGGGATGGGTCTACGAGCAGTACTTC

abundance: .
d_gene: .
j_gene: TRBJ2-2
v_gene: TRBV6-1
CDR3aa: CAGKDELTVAGELFF
CDR3nt: TGTGCCGGCAAAGACGAATTGACAGTCGCCGGGGAGCTGTTTTTT

abundance: many
d_gene: .
j_gene: TRBJ2-5
v_gene: TRBV28
CDR3aa: CASSPVGVEETQYF
CDR3nt: TGTGCCAGCAGCCCAGTGGGGGTTGAAGAGACCCAGTACTTC

abundance: once
d_gene: .
j_gene: TRBJ1-5
v_gene: TRBV20-1
CDR3aa: CSASVHGQPQHF
CDR3nt: TGCAGTGCTAGTGTTCATGGCCAGCCCCAGCATTTT

abundance: .
d_gene: TRBD2
j_gene: TRBJ2-4
v_gene: TRBV28
CDR3aa: CASRRRLAAKNIQYF
CDR3nt: TGTGCCAGCAGGCGGAGGCTAGCGGCTAAAAACATTCAGTACTTC

abundance: few
d_gene: TRBD1
j_gene: TRBJ1-1
v_gene: TRBV18
CDR3aa: CASSPPGQGYTEAFF
CDR3nt: TGTGCCAGCTCACCTCCGGGACAGGGGTACACTGAAGCTTTCTTT

abundance: many
d_gene: .
j_gene: TRBJ1-1
v_gene: TRBV20-1
CDR3aa: CSALGRAFF
CDR3nt: TGCAGTGCTCTTGGACGGGCTTTCTTT

abundance: many
d_gene: TRBD2
j_gene: TRBJ2-7
v_gene: TRBV7-2
CDR3aa: CASSSGLAGFYEQYF
CDR3nt: TGTGCCAGCAGCTCAGGACTAGCGGGCTTCTACGAGCAGTACTTC

abundance: many
d_gene: TRBD1
j_gene: TRBJ2-4
v_gene: TRBV20-1
CDR3aa: CSANGQVENIKYF
CDR3nt: TGCAGTGCCAATGGACAGGTCGAAAACATTAAGTACTTC

abundance: many
d_gene: TRBD2
j_gene: TRBJ2-7
v_gene: TRBV6-1
CDR3aa: CASSEQRDHEQYF
CDR3nt: TGTGCCAGCAGTGAACAGCGGGACCACGAGCAGTACTTC

abundance: .
d_gene: TRBD2
j_gene: TRBJ2-5
v_gene: TRBV12-5
CDR3aa: CASGPGTTSGVETQYF
CDR3nt: TGTGCTAGTGGTCCCGGGACTACCAGCGGGGTGGAGACCCAGTACTTC

abundance: many
d_gene: .
j_gene: TRBJ1-1
v_gene: TRBV11-2
CDR3aa: CASSLISGVGVGNTEAFF
CDR3nt: TGTGCCAGCAGCTTAATAAGCGGGGTCGGGGTGGGGAACACTGAAGCTTTCTTT

abundance: many
d_gene: .
j_gene: TRBJ2-2
v_gene: TRBV29-1
CDR3aa: CSGGPNLDTGELFF
CDR3nt: TGCAGCGGTGGCCCAAACTTGGACACCGGGGAGCTGTTTTTT

abundance: many
d_gene: TRBD1
j_gene: TRBJ1-1
v_gene: TRBV25-1
CDR3aa: CASSETNRGNTEAFF
CDR3nt: TGTGCCAGCAGTGAAACCAACAGGGGGAACACTGAAGCTTTCTTT

abundance: many
d_gene: .
j_gene: TRBJ2-7
v_gene: TRBV2
CDR3aa: CASSTSGDWEYF
CDR3nt: TGTGCCAGCAGTACCTCTGGGGACTGGGAGTACTTC

abundance: many
d_gene: .
j_gene: TRBJ2-2
v_gene: TRBV6-4
CDR3aa: CASRERDTGELFF
CDR3nt: TGTGCCAGCCGGGAGCGCGACACCGGGGAGCTGTTTTTT